These 6 T cell receptor beta chains were all obtained from the same sample, sequenced in a study of T cell responses to AZD1222 COVID-19 vaccine. Method: immunoSEQ multiplex PCR; TCRdb's copy keeps in-frame clones and lacks some. The data show about 90,000 clones, 80% to 90% seen once. Sequenced material: peripheral blood, taken on day 0 of AZD1222 vaccination. All receptors come from an adult in good health.

The genes are TRBV4-3 and TRBJ2-1; D remains unclear. The CDR3 spans 16 residues. Trimming took 0 bases from V and 2 from J, leaving 11 bases between them. Germline CDR1 is LGHNA and CDR2 is YSLEER. The CDR3 bases are TGCGCCAGCAGCCAAGATCGGGTAATAGCCTACAATGAGCAGTTCTTC. It translates to CASSQDRVIAYNEQFF.

The V call is TRBV27, the J call TRBJ1-2; D unresolved. The V end was cut by 7 bases, the J end by 5 bases, with 23 bases between. This CDR3 comprises 16 residues. The germline CDR1 and CDR2 sequences are MNHEY and SMNVEV (reference sequence). The CDR3 DNA reads as TGTGCCAGCACCCCGGTCCGGGCCGGGGTGCGGTATGGCTACACCTTC. Amino acid sequence: CASTPVRAGVRYGYTF.

The chain joins TRBV27 to TRBJ2-7; 9 bases agree with TRBD2. CDR1 and CDR2 (germline): MNHEY, SMNVEV (reference sequence). Unmatched junction bases numbered 6, after V lost 6 bases and J lost 3 bases. The CDR3 covers 14 residues. CDR3 nucleotide sequence: TGTGCCAGCAGATTTAGCGGGAGACACTACGAGCAGTACTTC. Translated: CASRFSGRHYEQYF.

V is TRBV5-1 and J is TRBJ1-5; D might be TRBD1 (5 bases). The V gene's germline CDR1 is SGHRS and CDR2 YFSETQ. The CDR3 spans 15 residues. V was shortened by 0 bases and J by 7 bases, with 14 bases between the two germline ends. The CDR3 protein is CASSLGGEGRQPQHF. The CDR3 DNA is TGCGCCAGCAGCTTGGGAGGGGAGGGCCGCCAGCCCCAGCATTTT.

This clone was seen a handful of times. The chain uses TRBV19 and TRBJ2-7; D not resolved. Trimming removed 3 bases from V and 3 bases from J, with 9 bases in between. The CDR3 extends over 13 amino acids. Germline values: CDR1 LNHDA, CDR2 SQIVND (reference sequence). DNA for the CDR3: TGTGCCAGTAGTATTTGGGGTGGCTACGAGCAGTACTTC. Amino acid sequence: CASSIWGGYEQYF. The whole variable domain, filled in from reference TRBV19 and TRBJ2-7, reads DGGITQSPKYLFRKEGQNVTLSCEQNLNHDAMYWYRQDPGQGLRLIYYSQIVNDFQKGDIAEGYSVSREKKESFPLTVTSAQKNPTAFYLCASSIWGGYEQYFGPGTRLTVT.

This clone has only one observation. The rearrangement joins TRBV5-1 to TRBJ2-5; 16 bases align to TRBD2. V dropped 4 bases and J dropped 4; count of bases not matched to a gene: 7. Germline-derived CDR1 and CDR2 are SGHRS and YFSETQ. The CDR3 runs 17 residues. The CDR3 DNA reads as TGCGCCAGCAGCGAGGGACTAGCGGGAGGGCCTGGAGAGACCCAGTACTTC. Its protein product is CASSEGLAGGPGETQYF.